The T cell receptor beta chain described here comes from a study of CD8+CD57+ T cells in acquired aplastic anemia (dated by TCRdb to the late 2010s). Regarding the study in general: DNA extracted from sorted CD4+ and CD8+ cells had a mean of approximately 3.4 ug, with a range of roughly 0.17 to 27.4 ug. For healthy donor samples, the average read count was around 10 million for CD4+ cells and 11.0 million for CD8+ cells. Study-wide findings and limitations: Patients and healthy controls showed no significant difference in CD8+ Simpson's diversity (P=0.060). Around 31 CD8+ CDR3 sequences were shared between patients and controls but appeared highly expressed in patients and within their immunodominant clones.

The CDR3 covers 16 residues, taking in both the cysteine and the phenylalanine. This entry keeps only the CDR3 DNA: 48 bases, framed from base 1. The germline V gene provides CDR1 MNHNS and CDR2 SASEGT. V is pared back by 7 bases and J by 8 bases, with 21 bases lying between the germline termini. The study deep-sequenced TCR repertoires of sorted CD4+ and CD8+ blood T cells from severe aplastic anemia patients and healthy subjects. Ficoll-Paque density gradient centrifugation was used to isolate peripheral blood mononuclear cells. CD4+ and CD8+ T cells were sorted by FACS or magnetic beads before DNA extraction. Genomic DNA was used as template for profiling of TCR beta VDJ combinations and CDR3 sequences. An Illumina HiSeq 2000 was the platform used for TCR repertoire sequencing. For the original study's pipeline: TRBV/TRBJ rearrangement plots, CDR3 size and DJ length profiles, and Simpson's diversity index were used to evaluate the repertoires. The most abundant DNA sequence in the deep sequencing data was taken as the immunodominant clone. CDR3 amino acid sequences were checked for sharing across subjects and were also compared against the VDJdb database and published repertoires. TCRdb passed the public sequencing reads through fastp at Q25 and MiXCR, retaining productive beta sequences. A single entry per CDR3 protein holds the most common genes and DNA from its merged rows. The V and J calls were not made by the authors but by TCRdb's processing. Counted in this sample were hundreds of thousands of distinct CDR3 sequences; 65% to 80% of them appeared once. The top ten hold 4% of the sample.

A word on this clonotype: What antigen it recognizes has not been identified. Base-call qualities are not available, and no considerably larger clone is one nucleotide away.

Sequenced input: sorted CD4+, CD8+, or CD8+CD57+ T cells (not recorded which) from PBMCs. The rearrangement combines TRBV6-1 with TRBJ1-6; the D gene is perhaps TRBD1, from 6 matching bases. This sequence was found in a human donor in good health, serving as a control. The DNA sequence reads TGTGCCAGCACCATAGGGGGGACGATGTCATATTCACCCCTCCACTTT. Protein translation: CASTIGGTMSYSPLHF.